This TCR beta chain was retrieved from a study of CD8+CD57+ T cells in acquired aplastic anemia. Both TCR beta VDJ combination and CDR3 sequence profiling were carried out. Genomic DNA was the template for this profiling. TCRdb reprocessed the reads with MiXCR, giving one entry per CDR3 protein. The sample contains more than 150,000 distinct CDR3 sequences, 48% of which appear only once. Per germline, CDR1 LNHDA and CDR2 SQIVND (reference sequence). V gave up 3 bases and J gave up 6 bases, with 9 bases separating them. The CDR3 length is 14 residues. Patients selected for sequencing had displayed CD8+CD57+ cell expansion by flow cytometry. The blood sampling took place in patients who had so far received no therapy.

The gene calls are TRBV19 and TRBJ1-6; D remains unclear. This receptor was identified in a human donor with aplastic anemia. Sequencing input: sorted CD4+, CD8+, or CD8+CD57+ T cells (not recorded which) from PBMCs. The CDR3 here is CASSMGNFNSPLHF. The CDR3 bases are TGTGCCAGTAGTATGGGGAATTTTAATTCACCCCTCCACTTT.